This T cell receptor (beta chain) was identified during a study of Tregs in tolerant kidney transplant recipients. Sequencing was performed with immunoSEQ multiplex PCR; in TCRdb, only in-frame clones are kept and a portion is missing. The data show around 50,000 clones, about 86% seen once. V lost 0 bases to trimming and J lost 4 bases, with 15 bases between them. This CDR3 is built from 16 residues. CDR1 is MRHNA, CDR2 SNTAGT, per germline. The sequence derives from a human donor in good health. V usage is TRBV6-4 and J usage is TRBJ1-2, with D possibly TRBD1 on 6 matching bases. The material sequenced was CD4+ T cells from blood. In DNA, the CDR3 is TGTGCCAGCAGTGACTCCCCGATGACAGGAACCTATGGCTACACCTTC. Residues: CASSDSPMTGTYGYTF.